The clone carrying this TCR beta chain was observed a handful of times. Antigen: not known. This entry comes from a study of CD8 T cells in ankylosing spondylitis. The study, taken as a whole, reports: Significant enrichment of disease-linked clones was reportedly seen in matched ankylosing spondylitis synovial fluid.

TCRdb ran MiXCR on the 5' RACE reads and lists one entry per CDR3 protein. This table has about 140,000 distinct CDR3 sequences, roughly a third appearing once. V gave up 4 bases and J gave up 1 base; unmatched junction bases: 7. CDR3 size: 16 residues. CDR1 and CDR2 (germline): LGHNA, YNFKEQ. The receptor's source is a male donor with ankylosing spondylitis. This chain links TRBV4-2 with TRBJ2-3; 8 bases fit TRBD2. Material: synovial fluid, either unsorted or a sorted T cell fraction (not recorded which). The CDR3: CASSRATRGGTDTQYF. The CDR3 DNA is TGTGCCAGCAGCCGAGCAACGCGGGGGGGCACAGATACGCAGTATTTT.